This T cell receptor beta chain appears in the sequencing data of a study of shared clonotypes between healthy human individuals. This clone was detected ten times or more. Sequenced by immunoSEQ multiplex PCR; TCRdb stores in-frame clones only, minus some. Of about 1 million clones listed, about 75% were seen once; the top ten hold around 1.5%. Germline V CDR1 and CDR2: SGDLS, YYNGEE. The V gene end was trimmed by 4 bases and the J gene end by 7 bases; junction bases not matched to a gene: 8. The CDR3 contains 16 residues. The sample was memory CD4+ T cells sorted from blood. Stated subset: CD45RA-negative fraction. This chain connects TRBV9 to TRBJ2-1; TRBD2 matches 13 bases. The receptor was derived from a man aged 18 to 30 in good health. The CDR3 DNA is TGTGCCAGCAGCCCCCGGACTAGCGGGAGAACTAATGAGCAGTTCTTC. The encoded protein is CASSPRTSGRTNEQFF.